The source of this T cell receptor (beta chain) is a study of T cell responses to AZD1222 COVID-19 vaccine. Study results and caveats: After two AZD1222 doses, spike-specific TCR breadth and depth rose versus day 0. Among those given AZD1222, only 6 or 7 were seropositive at baseline.

This clone was picked up one time. Its target is not known. Assay: immunoSEQ multiplex PCR; the TCRdb copy retains only in-frame clones and omits some. The table records over 110,000 clones, roughly 92% of them present only once. CDR3 size: 11 residues. V dropped 5 bases and J dropped 8 bases, with 7 bases sitting between them. The germline V gene has CDR1 SGHAT and CDR2 FQNNGV. The origin of this receptor is an adult in good health. The V call is TRBV11-2, the J call TRBJ2-1; D gene uncertain. The sample was peripheral blood, taken on day 0 of AZD1222 vaccination. CDR3 nucleotides: TGTGCCAGCAGCGGGGTGGATGAGCAGTTCTTC. The encoded protein is CASSGVDEQFF.